This T cell receptor (beta chain) was found in a study of shared clonotypes between healthy human individuals. The split of CD4+ cells yielded CD45RA+ naive and CD45RA-negative memory subsets. Sequencing used immunoSEQ multiplex PCR; TCRdb keeps in-frame clones, though not all of them. The sample comprises 2,500,000 or so clones, 92% of which are singletons, and 0.37% rests with the top ten. Of note for this clone: Antigen: not known.

V shed 5 bases and J shed 9 bases, with 14 bases lying between them. This CDR3 spans 13 amino acids. Germline loops: CDR1 SEHNR, CDR2 FQNEAQ (reference sequence). The study, taken as a whole, reports: Generation of non-shared clonotypes was less probable than generation of clonotypes shared by all four donors. Sampling used blood alone; tissue repertoires probably differ. Clonotype sharing across several donors was observed for around 5% of naive CD4 clonotypes.

This TCR was sampled from a man between 18 and 29 years old in good health. Some clones in this sample may be carry-over from other donors' samples. The sequenced material came from naive CD4+ T cells from PBMCs. Subset of the sample: CD45RA+ positively selected. This chain connects TRBV7-9 to TRBJ2-1; D gene unclear. The CDR3 sequence is CASSPLMGFEQFF. Written as DNA, the CDR3 is TGTGCCAGCAGCCCCCTAATGGGGTTTGAGCAGTTCTTC.